The 13 T cell receptor beta chains below were found in one sample sequenced in a study of blood T cells in healthy people across ages. The use of a sample-barcoded 5' primer and a J-beta primer mix characterized a second PCR of roughly 6 to 11 cycles. TCRdb re-called the 5' RACE reads through MiXCR, storing one row per CDR3 protein. The top ten hold under 15% of the sample, which has about 1.1 million distinct CDR3 sequences, around two fifths seen once. Sequenced material: blood. These TCRs come from a man younger than 35 in good health.

V gene TRBV7-2 combines with J gene TRBJ2-1; D possibly corresponds to TRBD1 (6 bases). This CDR3 is 13 amino acids long. Germline CDR1 and CDR2: SGHTA and FQGNSA. Trimming took off 1 base at V and 13 bases at J, with 14 bases between the two ends. CDR3 in amino acids: CASSLDREETQFF. CDR3 nucleotides: TGTGCCAGCAGCTTAGACAGGGAAGAGACCCAGTTCTTC.

The V gene is TRBV4-1, the J gene TRBJ2-7; tentative D call: TRBD1 (6 bases). Germline CDR1 MGHRA, CDR2 YSYEKL. CDR3 length equals 16 residues. Trimming cost V 3 bases and J 2 bases, with 17 bases left between them. The DNA of the CDR3 is TGCGCCAGCAGCCAGATGTCCGGGACACAAACCTACGAGCAGTACTTC. It translates to CASSQMSGTQTYEQYF.

This clonotype was observed a handful of times. This chain connects TRBV27 to TRBJ2-7; TRBD1 matches at 12 bases. This CDR3 comprises 15 residues. V was clipped by 4 bases and J by 5 bases; unmatched bases: 6. The germline V gene encodes CDR1 MNHEY and CDR2 SMNVEV (reference sequence). CDR3 protein: CASSSPGQGADEQYF. In DNA form, the CDR3 reads TGTGCCAGCAGTTCCCCGGGACAGGGGGCTGACGAGCAGTACTTC.

This rearrangement joins TRBV15 to TRBJ2-3; 8 positions agree with TRBD1. The ends lost 3 bases at V and 1 base at J; junction bases unmatched: 12. The CDR3 has 18 amino acids. Germline V gene data show CDR1 as LNHNV and CDR2 as YYDKDF (reference sequence). The CDR3 reads CATSSDRAGTGGTDTQYF. In DNA, the CDR3 is TGTGCCACCAGCAGTGATCGGGCGGGGACAGGTGGCACAGATACGCAGTATTTT.

This clonotype was counted a few times. The V gene is TRBV12-3 or TRBV12-4, the J gene TRBJ1-2; D is unclear. This CDR3 contains 13 residues. Trimming left V 1 base short and J 6 bases short, with 9 bases between. CDR3 in amino acids: CASSLVTVHGYTF. CDR3 DNA: TGTGCCAGCAGTTTAGTGACCGTACATGGCTACACCTTC.

This clonotype was found once. V and J are TRBV14 and TRBJ2-1, with 11 bases that match TRBD2. CDR3 length: 16 amino acids. Germline V gives CDR1 SGHDN, CDR2 FVKESK. Trimming at V came to 0 bases and at J to 8 bases, leaving 6 bases not matched to a gene. DNA of the CDR3: TGTGCCAGCAGCCAAGATGGCGTAGCGGGGGGGCATGAGCAGTTCTTC. Protein sequence: CASSQDGVAGGHEQFF.

This chain links TRBV2 with TRBJ1-5, with 8 bases that match TRBD1. J lost 3 bases, V lost 7 bases, and 11 bases had no gene match. The CDR3 extends over 16 amino acids. Germline assignment: CDR1 SNHLY and CDR2 FYNNEI. CDR3 coding DNA: TGTGCCAGCAACGGCCCAGACAGGGGCCCCAATCAGCCCCAGCATTTT. Its protein product is CASNGPDRGPNQPQHF.

This clonotype was seen ten or more times. The chain recombines TRBV2 with TRBJ2-5; D is undetermined. This CDR3 region has 13 residues. V was cut by 4 bases and J by 2 bases, with 8 bases left in between. The V gene's germline CDR1 is SNHLY and CDR2 FYNNEI. CDR3: CASSGSRQETQYF. CDR3 nucleotides: TGTGCCAGCAGTGGGAGCAGACAAGAGACCCAGTACTTC.

The chain has TRBV28 and TRBJ2-1; the match to TRBD2 covers 8 bases. The CDR3 is 15 amino acids. The V gene end was trimmed by 3 bases and the J gene end by 4 bases; junction bases not matched to a gene: 5. Germline CDR1 MDHEN, CDR2 SYDVKM. The CDR3 reads CASSLILAEYNEQFF. Here the CDR3 DNA reads TGTGCCAGCAGTTTGATACTAGCGGAATACAATGAGCAGTTCTTC.

The DNA of the CDR3 is TGCGCCAGCAGCTTGGCGCTAGAGCAGTTCTTC. This translates into CASSLALEQFF. The chain couples TRBV5-1 to TRBJ2-1; no firm D call. This CDR3 comprises 11 residues. Trimming left V 0 bases short and J 10 bases short, with 5 bases between. CDR1 SGHRS and CDR2 YFSETQ come from the germline V gene.

This chain joins TRBV20-1 and TRBJ2-3, with TRBD2 identical over 10 bases. V was pared by 0 bases and J by 5 bases, with 8 bases of the junction left unmatched. The V gene's germline CDR1 is DFQATT and CDR2 SNEGSKA (reference sequence). The CDR3 loop spans 16 amino acids. CDR3 nucleotide sequence: TGCAGTGCTAGAGATTTCAAGCGGGGGGGCAAAGATACGCAGTATTTT. Translating gives CSARDFKRGGKDTQYF.

In this sample, this clonotype turned up a few times. The chain combines TRBV12-3 or TRBV12-4 with TRBJ2-1; D remains ambiguous. This CDR3 is built from 15 residues. V was clipped by 5 bases and J by 2 bases, with 13 bases between them. The CDR3 DNA sequence: TGTGCCAGCAGTGGTCAGGTCGGTCCCTACAATGAGCAGTTCTTC. It encodes CASSGQVGPYNEQFF.

This clonotype appeared a few times. The V and J genes are TRBV20-1 and TRBJ2-1, with 10 bases aligning to TRBD2. The CDR3 is made up of 16 amino acids. Unmatched junction bases numbered 12, after V lost 5 bases and J lost 5 bases. Germline V gene sequence: CDR1 DFQATT, CDR2 SNEGSKA (reference sequence). The CDR3 protein is CSAPNPSGGRHNEQFF. CDR3 in DNA: TGCAGTGCTCCTAATCCTAGCGGGGGCCGTCACAATGAGCAGTTCTTC.